These 28 T cell receptor beta chains were all obtained from the same sample, sequenced in a study of blood T cell repertoires in COVID-19. The table came from immunoSEQ multiplex PCR; TCRdb's copy has only in-frame clones and leaves some out. Counted here are 440,000 or so clones, 70% to 90% occurring once; the ten biggest clones make up roughly 1.6%. Sequencing was performed on peripheral blood. The receptor set was obtained from a woman aged 40 to 50 with COVID-19, enrolled during active disease.

V is TRBV6-5 and J is TRBJ1-2, with 9 bases identical to TRBD1. This CDR3 region has 15 residues. The V segment lost 7 bases and the J segment 4 bases; nucleotides outside the gene matches: 10. Germline V CDR1 and CDR2: MNHEY, SVGAGI. CDR3 nucleotide sequence: TGTGCCAGCAAACCCGGGACAGGGCCCCTCTATGGCTACACCTTC. Its translation is CASKPGTGPLYGYTF.

The gene calls are TRBV27 and TRBJ1-1, with D hard to call. Trimming took off 5 bases at V and 11 bases at J, with 18 bases between the two ends. Germline CDR1 and CDR2: MNHEY and SMNVEV (reference sequence). There are 13 residues in the CDR3. Written as DNA, the CDR3 is TGTGCCAGCAGTCTATTGGGAGGGTTAGCGGCTTTCTTT. This encodes CASSLLGGLAAFF.

This sequence joins TRBV5-1 and TRBJ2-2; D is unclear. Trimming took 4 bases from V and 4 from J, leaving 20 bases between them. The CDR3 contains 17 residues. CDR1 and CDR2 (germline): SGHRS, YFSETQ. The CDR3 loop is CASSPVERAGSTGELFF. CDR3 nucleotides: TGCGCCAGCAGCCCCGTCGAGAGAGCAGGTTCCACCGGGGAGCTGTTTTTT.

J is TRBJ1-3 and V is TRBV30; D gene ambiguous. V lost 0 bases and J 2 bases, leaving 8 bases between the germline ends. The CDR3 loop spans 14 amino acids. The V gene's germline CDR1 is GTSNPN and CDR2 SVGIG (reference sequence). This CDR3 reads CAWSVHVAGNTIYF. The CDR3 DNA reads as TGTGCCTGGAGTGTACATGTGGCTGGAAACACCATATATTTT. The entire variable domain, with the rest obtained from reference TRBV30 and TRBJ1-3, is as follows: SQTIHQWPATLVQPVGSPLSLECTVEGTSNPNLYWYRQAAGRGLQLLFYSVGIGQISSEVPQNLSASRPQDRQFILSSKKLLLSDSGFYLCAWSVHVAGNTIYFGEGSWLTVV.

The chain joins TRBV5-1 to TRBJ1-6; 8 positions match TRBD1. Per the germline V gene, CDR1 is SGHRS and CDR2 is YFSETQ. The ends lost 2 bases at V and 7 bases at J; junction bases unmatched: 5. The length of the CDR3 is 15 residues. The CDR3 bases are TGCGCCAGCAGCTTCGCGACAGGGGTAAATTCACCCCTCCACTTT. It specifies CASSFATGVNSPLHF.

This chain links TRBV7-9 with TRBJ1-4; 10 bases are a match to TRBD1. CDR1 and CDR2 (germline): SEHNR, FQNEAQ (reference sequence). J lost 8 bases, V lost 9 bases, and 6 bases had no gene match. The length of the CDR3 is 13 residues. The CDR3 DNA follows: TGTGCCAGTTCCGGGACAGGGGTGGAAAAACTGTTTTTT. Translation: CASSGTGVEKLFF.

This clone was picked up one time. V gene TRBV5-1 combines with J gene TRBJ1-6, with 8 bases that match TRBD1. CDR3 length equals 16 residues. Trimming removed 3 bases from V and 7 bases from J; junction bases left unmatched: 9. Germline values: CDR1 SGHRS, CDR2 YFSETQ. The CDR3 DNA reads TGCGCCAGCAGCTATCAGACAGGGGTAACGAATTCACCCCTCCACTTT. Its protein is CASSYQTGVTNSPLHF. Supplemented by reference TRBV5-1 and TRBJ1-6, the full variable domain reads KAGVTQTPRYLIKTRGQQVTLSCSPISGHRSVSWYQQTPGQGLQFLFEYFSETQRNKGNFPGRFSGRQFSNSRSEMNVSTLELGDSALYLCASSYQTGVTNSPLHFGNGTRLTVT.

The rearrangement links TRBV19 to TRBJ1-5, with 8 nucleotides matching TRBD1. Germline CDR1 reads LNHDA; CDR2 reads SQIVND (reference sequence). With V trimmed by 3 bases and J by 7 bases, 8 bases remained unmatched. CDR3 length: 15 residues. This CDR3 reads CASSMGAGGGQPQHF. The DNA of the CDR3 is TGTGCCAGTAGTATGGGGGCAGGGGGCGGGCAGCCCCAGCATTTT.

This clone was observed a handful of times. The CDR3: CAWNGAWGDQPQHF. DNA of the CDR3: TGTGCCTGGAACGGGGCTTGGGGGGATCAGCCCCAGCATTTT. V is TRBV30 and J is TRBJ1-5; tentative D call: TRBD1 (5 bases). The CDR3 is 14 residues long. CDR1 and CDR2 from the germline V gene are GTSNPN and SVGIG (reference sequence). With 4 bases removed from V and 5 bases from J, the gap between germline ends came to 15 bases.

The table lists this clone with many counts. Additional DNA sequences in this sample encode the identical CDR3. The chain carries TRBV6-2 or TRBV6-3 and TRBJ2-7; TRBD1 matches at 8 bases. CDR3 length: 14 residues. The germline gives CDR1 MNHEY, CDR2 SVGEGT. The V and J ends lost 2 bases and 3 bases, in that order; junction bases with no gene match: 3. The chain's CDR3 is CASSYTTGGYEQYF. CDR3 nucleotide sequence: TGTGCCAGCAGTTACACAACAGGGGGCTACGAGCAGTACTTC.

The V gene is TRBV5-6, the J gene TRBJ2-7; D perhaps matches TRBD2 (5 bases). Deletions cut 0 bases from V and 4 bases from J, with 14 bases between. The CDR3 is made up of 15 amino acids. Looked up from germline, CDR1 is SGHDT and CDR2 is YYEEEE. The CDR3 DNA sequence: TGTGCCAGCAGCTTGGGCGGGTCGCGGTTGTACGAGCAGTACTTC. This encodes CASSLGGSRLYEQYF.

The chain couples TRBV6-6 to TRBJ2-1; TRBD1 agrees at 7 bases. CDR1 and CDR2 from the germline V gene are MNHNY and SVGAGI (reference sequence). CDR3 length equals 15 residues. Losses at the gene ends were 6 bases for V and 2 bases for J; bases not matched to a gene: 7. CDR3 loop: CASRGQSRPYNEQFF. The CDR3 nucleotides read TGTGCCAGCAGGGGACAGAGCCGCCCCTACAATGAGCAGTTCTTC.

This rearrangement joins TRBV6-6 to TRBJ2-1; D is uncertain. CDR3 length: 11 amino acids. Trimming left V 6 bases short and J 9 bases short, with 9 bases between. The germline V gene has CDR1 MNHNY and CDR2 SVGAGI (reference sequence). In nucleotides, the CDR3 is TGTGCCAGCAGCTTAACCGGTGAGCAGTTCTTC. This encodes CASSLTGEQFF.

This chain uses TRBV19 with TRBJ2-5; TRBD1 matches at 10 bases. The V segment lost 9 bases and the J segment 5 bases; nucleotides outside the gene matches: 9. The length of the CDR3 is 14 residues. Germline assignment: CDR1 LNHDA and CDR2 SQIVND (reference sequence). CDR3 protein: CASRDRGTLETQYF. In DNA form, the CDR3 reads TGTGCCAGCCGGGACAGGGGTACTTTGGAGACCCAGTACTTC.

The CDR3 sequence is CASSLSGLGITLNASSYNEQFF. Here the CDR3 DNA reads TGTGCCAGCAGCTTAAGTGGACTTGGGATCACCCTTAACGCGAGCTCCTACAATGAGCAGTTCTTC. The chain combines TRBV7-3 with TRBJ2-1; TRBD2 is a possible D gene (5 bases). The germline V and J ends were trimmed by 1 base and 0 bases, with 28 bases remaining between them. Germline CDR1 and CDR2: SGHTA and FQGTGA. CDR3 length equals 22 residues.

V and J are TRBV6-2 or TRBV6-3 and TRBJ1-2, with 10 bases identical to TRBD1. Germline loops: CDR1 MNHEY, CDR2 SVGEGT. V was clipped by 5 bases and J by 5 bases; unmatched bases: 17. The CDR3 is 18 residues long. In DNA form, the CDR3 reads TGTGCCAGCAGTCTTAATACACCGGGACAGGGGATATCGTATGGCTACACCTTC. Amino acids: CASSLNTPGQGISYGYTF.

V usage is TRBV11-2 and J usage is TRBJ2-1; no definite D call. V lost 8 bases to trimming and J lost 0 bases, with 14 bases between them. Germline CDR1 and CDR2: SGHAT and FQNNGV. There are 15 residues in the CDR3. CDR3 region: CASRDSDSSYNEQFF. The CDR3 DNA reads TGTGCCAGCCGTGATTCTGATAGCTCCTACAATGAGCAGTTCTTC. The full variable domain, rest sourced from reference TRBV11-2 and TRBJ2-1, is EAGVAQSPRYKIIEKRQSVAFWCNPISGHATLYWYQQILGQGPKLLIQFQNNGVVDDSQLPKDRFSAERLKGVDSTLKIQPAKLEDSAVYLCASRDSDSSYNEQFFGPGTRLTVL.

This clone was seen a few times. V usage is TRBV29-1 and J usage is TRBJ1-3; 8 bases are a match to TRBD1. Germline CDR1 and CDR2: SQVTM and ANQGSEA. V shed 3 bases, J shed 0 bases, and the junction held 7 bases outside the gene matches. This CDR3 region has 16 residues. The CDR3 protein is CSVEGDRQSSGNTIYF. The DNA of the CDR3 is TGCAGCGTTGAGGGGGACAGGCAGAGCTCTGGAAACACCATATATTTT.

This chain uses TRBV28 with TRBJ1-5, with D perhaps matching TRBD1 (6 bases). Germline-derived CDR1 and CDR2 are MDHEN and SYDVKM. Deletions cut 6 bases from V and 7 bases from J, with 19 bases between. CDR3 size: 15 residues. DNA of the CDR3: TGTGCCAGCAGGGGACGGGACACCTTTCAGCAGCCCCAGCATTTT. Its protein is CASRGRDTFQQPQHF.

The V call is TRBV5-5, the J call TRBJ1-1, with D perhaps TRBD1 (6 bases). V was shortened by 4 bases and J by 4 bases, with 20 bases between the two germline ends. The CDR3 spans 16 residues. Germline V lookup: CDR1 SGHKS, CDR2 YYEKEE (reference sequence). DNA of the CDR3: TGTGCCAGCAGCCCTCCGGGGGGGGCTTGGACCACTGAAGCTTTCTTT. Translated, it gives CASSPPGGAWTTEAFF.

The V and J genes are TRBV7-3 and TRBJ2-1, with D possibly being TRBD1 (6 bases). The CDR3 has 13 residues. V lost 3 bases, J lost 7 bases, and 10 bases lay in between. Germline V gene data show CDR1 as SGHTA and CDR2 as FQGTGA. The CDR3 DNA is TGTGCCAGCAGCTTCACGACAGGAAATGAGCAGTTCTTC. As protein: CASSFTTGNEQFF.

The V call is TRBV5-4, the J call TRBJ2-1, with 7 bases identical to TRBD2. V was pared by 5 bases and J by 7 bases, with 12 bases of the junction left unmatched. Germline CDR1 SGHNT, CDR2 YYREEE (reference sequence). This CDR3 is built from 15 residues. The DNA for the CDR3 is TGTGCCAGCAGTCGGCGGGAGAGAAGTGGGAATGAGCAGTTCTTC. It codes for CASSRRERSGNEQFF.

This chain joins TRBV10-3 and TRBJ1-4, with TRBD1 as a possible D gene (5 bases). V lost 0 bases and J 4 bases, leaving 9 bases between the germline ends. The V gene's germline CDR1 is ENHRY and CDR2 SYGVKD. This CDR3 has 15 residues. This chain's CDR3 is CAISESGPGNEKLFF. CDR3 DNA: TGTGCCATCAGTGAGTCGGGGCCCGGTAATGAAAAACTGTTTTTT.

The CDR3 DNA follows: TGTGCCAGCAGCCAAGAAGGGAGGTATGGCTACACCTTC. This translates into CASSQEGRYGYTF. The J gene is TRBJ1-2, the V gene TRBV3-1 (or the pseudogene TRBV3-2); D is ambiguous. Germline-derived CDR1 and CDR2 are LGHDT and YNNKEL (reference sequence). Trimming took 0 bases from V and 5 from J, leaving 7 bases between them. The CDR3 contains 13 residues.

V usage is TRBV27 and J usage is TRBJ2-7, with 9 bases aligning to TRBD1. V lost 6 bases, J lost 3 bases, and 12 bases stayed unmatched. This CDR3 is built from 16 residues. Germline assignment: CDR1 MNHEY and CDR2 SMNVEV (reference sequence). The CDR3 DNA is TGTGCCAGCAGATGGATACCGGGACAGGGTCTCTACGAGCAGTACTTC. Amino acids: CASRWIPGQGLYEQYF.

The V gene is TRBV7-2, the J gene TRBJ2-4; no clear D gene. Germline V gives CDR1 SGHTA, CDR2 FQGNSA. The CDR3 length is 13 residues. Trimming cost V 0 bases and J 8 bases, with 8 bases left between them. CDR3: CASSLASFDIQYF. The CDR3 nucleotides read TGTGCCAGCAGCTTAGCGTCTTTTGACATTCAGTACTTC.

The chain uses TRBV30 and TRBJ1-1; tentatively, D is TRBD1 (5 bases). Germline V gene data show CDR1 as GTSNPN and CDR2 as SVGIG (reference sequence). Trimming took off 5 bases at V and 7 bases at J, with 14 bases between the two ends. The CDR3 covers 12 residues. This CDR3 is CAWAQGKIEAFF. In nucleotides, the CDR3 is TGTGCCTGGGCCCAGGGAAAGATTGAAGCTTTCTTT.

The chain carries TRBV5-5 and TRBJ1-2; TRBD1 aligns across 10 bases. J was trimmed by 5 bases and V by 2 bases; bases with no gene match: 3. The CDR3 is 14 residues long. The germline V gene encodes CDR1 SGHKS and CDR2 YYEKEE (reference sequence). CDR3 coding DNA: TGTGCCAGCAGCTTTGGGACAGGGGATTATGGCTACACCTTC. This sequence encodes CASSFGTGDYGYTF. The whole variable domain, remainder taken from reference TRBV5-5 and TRBJ1-2, is DAGVTQSPTHLIKTRGQQVTLRCSPISGHKSVSWYQQVLGQGPQFIFQYYEKEERGRGNFPDRFSARQFPNYSSELNVNALLLGDSALYLCASSFGTGDYGYTFGSGTRLTVV.